This is a list of T cell receptor beta chains from one sample in a study of response to subunit inactivated influenza vaccine. TCRdb recomputed calls from the RT-PCR reads with MiXCR, one row per CDR3 protein. This sample has some 850,000 distinct CDR3 sequences, with 18% found just once. The input for sequencing was PBMCs from blood, taken around 5 days after vaccination. The receptor set was obtained from a man in his fifties who received an inactivated influenza vaccine. Each CDR3 is given with its conserved first and last residue. Each record gives: V gene, D gene, clone size, J gene, CDR3 protein, CDR3 DNA. A D gene is named only where the DNA matches it firmly. Expanded clones get a size class; other rows say once, few or many, or leave the size out.

TRBV18,TRBD1,NA,TRBJ2-3,CASHHRGQGSSLGTDTQYF,TGTGCCAGCCATCACCGAGGACAGGGATCAAGCTTGGGCACAGATACGCAGTATTTT
TRBV7-9,NA,NA,TRBJ1-2,CASSLESSGGGYTF,TGTGCCAGCAGCTTAGAATCCTCGGGCGGTGGCTACACCTTC
TRBV7-9,NA,few,TRBJ2-2,CASSLDVGGFTGELFF,TGTGCCAGCAGCTTAGACGTCGGTGGGTTCACCGGGGAGCTGTTTTTT
TRBV12-3/TRBV12-4,NA,few,TRBJ2-1,CASSLGGYQQFF,TGTGCCAGCAGTTTGGGGGGATATCAGCAGTTCTTC
TRBV28,NA,few,TRBJ1-6,CASIVAGQSSYNSPLHF,TGTGCCAGCATAGTAGCGGGTCAGAGCTCCTATAATTCACCCCTCCACTTT
TRBV20-1,NA,few,TRBJ1-5,CSATRVDGNQPQHF,TGCAGTGCGACCAGGGTCGATGGCAATCAGCCCCAGCATTTT
TRBV13,NA,NA,TRBJ2-1,CASSLYRGANEQFF,TGTGCCAGCAGCTTATATAGGGGGGCGAATGAGCAGTTCTTC
TRBV10-3,NA,few,TRBJ2-1,CAIAARTYNEQFF,TGTGCCATCGCGGCTCGGACCTACAATGAGCAGTTCTTC
TRBV5-6,NA,few,TRBJ1-2,CASSSAGGPNYGYTF,TGTGCCAGCAGCTCGGCGGGGGGACCTAACTATGGCTACACCTTC
TRBV3-1,NA,NA,TRBJ2-7,CASSQVRISSYEQYF,TGTGCCAGCAGCCAAGTCAGGATCAGCTCCTACGAGCAGTACTTC
TRBV4-1,TRBD2,NA,TRBJ2-3,CASQPEARTSGPLGNTQYF,TGCGCCAGCCAACCCGAAGCTAGGACTAGCGGCCCCTTAGGGAATACGCAGTATTTT
TRBV10-3,NA,NA,TRBJ1-2,CAISGGQGISGYTF,TGTGCCATCAGTGGCGGTCAGGGGATTTCTGGCTACACCTTC
TRBV12-3/TRBV12-4,TRBD2,many,TRBJ2-3,CASSHLAGAGDTQYF,TGTGCCAGCAGTCATCTAGCGGGGGCGGGAGATACGCAGTATTTT
TRBV20-1,NA,NA,TRBJ1-4,CSASRMGLKLFF,TGCAGTGCTAGTCGTATGGGACTGAAACTGTTTTTT
TRBV20-1,NA,NA,TRBJ2-5,CSARWGIQETQYF,TGCAGTGCTAGGTGGGGCATTCAAGAGACCCAGTACTTC
TRBV7-6,TRBD1,few,TRBJ1-1,CASRPGQDMNTEAFF,TGTGCCAGCAGACCGGGACAGGACATGAACACTGAAGCTTTCTTT
TRBV4-1,NA,NA,TRBJ1-4,CASSQGTGPWEEKLFF,TGCGCCAGCAGCCAAGGTACTGGACCGTGGGAAGAAAAACTGTTTTTT
TRBV29-1,NA,NA,TRBJ1-1,CSVRDSGTEAFF,TGCAGCGTTCGGGACTCGGGGACTGAAGCTTTCTTT
TRBV7-2,NA,few,TRBJ2-2,CASSLRAANTGELFF,TGTGCCAGCAGCTTAAGAGCGGCGAACACCGGGGAGCTGTTTTTT
TRBV29-1,NA,NA,TRBJ2-7,CSVREDRVLEQYF,TGCAGCGTTCGGGAGGACAGGGTGTTAGAGCAGTACTTC
TRBV6-2/TRBV6-3,NA,NA,TRBJ2-1,CASITAFSSVWRAREQFF,TGTGCCAGCATCACCGCGTTTTCCTCCGTTTGGCGGGCACGAGAGCAGTTCTTC
TRBV29-1,NA,NA,TRBJ1-1,CSVQDLNTEAFF,TGCAGCGTTCAAGACCTGAACACTGAAGCTTTCTTT
TRBV5-1,NA,few,TRBJ1-4,CASSLVTSSAGSGREKLFF,TGCGCCAGCAGCTTGGTGACGTCCTCAGCAGGGTCCGGGAGAGAAAAACTGTTTTTT
TRBV4-3,NA,NA,TRBJ1-5,CASSQDLRGSWPQHF,TGCGCCAGCAGCCAAGATCTCCGGGGATCGTGGCCCCAGCATTTT
TRBV6-5,TRBD2,NA,TRBJ2-2,CASSYSLAGGDTGELFF,TGTGCCAGCAGTTACAGTCTAGCGGGGGGCGACACCGGGGAGCTGTTTTTT
TRBV9,TRBD1,NA,TRBJ1-1,CASSPTGQMNTEAFF,TGTGCCAGCAGCCCGACGGGACAGATGAACACTGAAGCTTTCTTT
TRBV9,NA,NA,TRBJ2-1,CASSVGLTGSSYNEQCF,TGTGCCAGCAGCGTAGGACTGACCGGAAGCTCCTACAATGAGCAGTGCTTC
TRBV12-3/TRBV12-4,NA,many,TRBJ1-3,CASRSAGNTIYF,TGTGCCAGCAGGTCAGCTGGAAACACCATATATTTT
TRBV6-2/TRBV6-3,NA,NA,TRBJ2-2,CASSWGQVGGELFF,TGTGCCAGCAGTTGGGGACAAGTCGGCGGGGAGCTGTTTTTT
TRBV12-3/TRBV12-4,NA,NA,TRBJ2-1,CASTQGRGSSSYNEQFF,TGTGCCAGCACCCAAGGTCGGGGTTCGAGCTCCTACAATGAGCAGTTCTTC
TRBV12-3/TRBV12-4,TRBD2,few,TRBJ2-1,CASSFTAGPYNEQFF,TGTGCCAGCAGTTTTACAGCGGGACCTTACAATGAGCAGTTCTTC
TRBV7-9,NA,NA,TRBJ2-7,CASSLAVPGAYEQYF,TGTGCCAGCAGCTTAGCGGTTCCAGGGGCCTACGAGCAGTACTTC
TRBV5-1,NA,NA,TRBJ1-5,CASSLVPGIDQPQHF,TGCGCCAGCAGCTTGGTTCCGGGGATCGACCAGCCCCAGCATTTT
TRBV4-3,NA,few,TRBJ2-7,CASSQGGQAGGEQYF,TGCGCCAGCAGCCAAGGAGGTCAGGCTGGAGGCGAGCAGTACTTC
TRBV20-1,TRBD2,few,TRBJ2-7,CSASRSGRAADEQYF,TGCAGTGCTAGCCGTAGCGGGAGGGCCGCGGACGAGCAGTACTTC
TRBV12-3/TRBV12-4,NA,NA,TRBJ1-5,CASNQGRSNQPQHF,TGTGCCAGCAACCAGGGGCGGAGCAATCAGCCCCAGCATTTT
TRBV12-3/TRBV12-4,TRBD1,NA,TRBJ2-7,CASSYTGTGASYEQYF,TGTGCCAGCAGTTATACCGGGACAGGGGCCTCCTACGAGCAGTACTTC
TRBV5-1,TRBD1,few,TRBJ1-6,CASRGPGTGDNSPLHF,TGCGCCAGCAGAGGTCCGGGGACAGGGGATAATTCACCCCTCCACTTT
TRBV12-3/TRBV12-4,NA,many,TRBJ2-5,CASSLGPVQYF,TGTGCCAGCAGTTTAGGGCCAGTCCAGTACTTC
TRBV12-3/TRBV12-4,TRBD1,few,TRBJ2-7,CASNPRPGQGFYEQYF,TGTGCCAGCAACCCGAGGCCGGGACAGGGTTTCTACGAGCAGTACTTC
TRBV9,NA,NA,TRBJ2-5,CASSARGAGEETQYF,TGTGCCAGCAGCGCCCGGGGGGCGGGGGAAGAGACCCAGTACTTC
TRBV5-1,TRBD2,few,TRBJ2-2,CASSSSGPTGELFF,TGCGCCAGCAGCTCTAGCGGGCCTACCGGGGAGCTGTTTTTT
TRBV24-1,TRBD1,NA,TRBJ2-7,CATSMGQGPLEQYF,TGTGCCACCAGTATGGGACAGGGCCCTCTCGAGCAGTACTTC
TRBV5-1,TRBD1,many,TRBJ2-7,CASSGGTGAYEQYF,TGCGCCAGCAGCGGCGGGACAGGTGCCTACGAGCAGTACTTC
TRBV6-6,NA,NA,TRBJ2-7,CASSFLNSYEQYF,TGTGCCAGCAGTTTCTTGAACTCCTACGAGCAGTACTTC
TRBV6-1,TRBD2,few,TRBJ2-1,CASSRLAAYNEQFF,TGTGCCAGCAGCCGACTAGCGGCCTACAATGAGCAGTTCTTC
TRBV5-1,NA,few,TRBJ2-4,CASSLSWQGKKNIQYF,TGCGCCAGCAGCTTGTCCTGGCAGGGGAAAAAAAACATTCAGTACTTC
TRBV5-1,NA,NA,TRBJ2-7,CASSLAGRGHEQYF,TGCGCCAGCAGCTTGGCCGGCAGGGGCCACGAGCAGTACTTC
TRBV20-1,TRBD2,many,TRBJ2-7,CSAREWLAGGNEQYF,TGCAGTGCTAGAGAGTGGCTAGCGGGAGGTAACGAGCAGTACTTC
TRBV7-9,TRBD1,NA,TRBJ2-7,CASSFGPGQGLYEQYF,TGTGCCAGCAGCTTTGGTCCGGGACAGGGGCTCTACGAGCAGTACTTC
TRBV4-2,TRBD2,few,TRBJ2-3,CASSQSAGGDTQYF,TGTGCCAGCAGCCAGTCAGCGGGGGGAGATACGCAGTATTTT
TRBV28,TRBD1,few,TRBJ2-5,CASSLGGQPLRETQYF,TGTGCCAGCAGTTTAGGGGGACAGCCCCTACGAGAGACCCAGTACTTC
TRBV24-1,NA,NA,TRBJ2-1,CATSSRGGRVMDEQFF,TGTGCCACCAGTTCACGCGGGGGCAGGGTAATGGATGAGCAGTTCTTC
TRBV7-9,NA,NA,TRBJ1-3,CASTPQAGNTIYF,TGTGCCAGCACCCCCCAGGCTGGAAACACCATATATTTT
TRBV18,TRBD1,NA,TRBJ1-6,CASSRRQGDNSPLHF,TGTGCCAGCTCACGACGACAGGGCGATAATTCACCCCTCCACTTT
TRBV5-1,NA,few,TRBJ2-7,CASSRGAAYEQYF,TGCGCCAGCAGTAGGGGGGCGGCCTACGAGCAGTACTTC
TRBV28,TRBD2,NA,TRBJ2-1,CASSRRGAGLYNEQFF,TGTGCCAGCAGCCGGAGGGGAGCGGGGTTATACAATGAGCAGTTCTTC